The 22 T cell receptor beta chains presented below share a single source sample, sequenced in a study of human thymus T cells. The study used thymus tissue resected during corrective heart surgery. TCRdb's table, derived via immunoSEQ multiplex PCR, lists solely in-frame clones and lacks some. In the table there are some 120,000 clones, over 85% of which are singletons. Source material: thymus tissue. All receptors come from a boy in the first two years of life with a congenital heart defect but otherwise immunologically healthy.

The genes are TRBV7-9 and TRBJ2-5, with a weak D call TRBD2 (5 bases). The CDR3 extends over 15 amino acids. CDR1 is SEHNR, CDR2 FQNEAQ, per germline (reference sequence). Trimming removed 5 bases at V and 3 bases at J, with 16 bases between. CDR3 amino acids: CASSPLLVSEETQYF. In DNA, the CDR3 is TGTGCCAGCAGCCCGCTACTAGTCTCCGAAGAGACCCAGTACTTC. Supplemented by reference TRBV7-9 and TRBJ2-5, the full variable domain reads DTGVSQNPRHKITKRGQNVTFRCDPISEHNRLYWYRQTLGQGPEFLTYFQNEAQLEKSRLLSDRFSAERPKGSFSTLEIQRTEQGDSAMYLCASSPLLVSEETQYFGPGTRLLVL.

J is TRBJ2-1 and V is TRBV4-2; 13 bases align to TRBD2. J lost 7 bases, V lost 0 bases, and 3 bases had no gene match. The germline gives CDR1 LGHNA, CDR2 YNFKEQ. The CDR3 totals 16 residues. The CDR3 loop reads CASSQEETSGGNEQFF. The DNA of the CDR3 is TGTGCCAGCAGCCAAGAAGAGACTAGCGGGGGGAATGAGCAGTTCTTC.

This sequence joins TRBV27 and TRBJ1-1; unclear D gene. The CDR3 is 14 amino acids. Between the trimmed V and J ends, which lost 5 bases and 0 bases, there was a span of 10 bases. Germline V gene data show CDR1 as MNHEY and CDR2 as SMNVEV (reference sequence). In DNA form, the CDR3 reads TGTGCCAGCAGTGTAAGGAACGTGAACACTGAAGCTTTCTTT. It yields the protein CASSVRNVNTEAFF.

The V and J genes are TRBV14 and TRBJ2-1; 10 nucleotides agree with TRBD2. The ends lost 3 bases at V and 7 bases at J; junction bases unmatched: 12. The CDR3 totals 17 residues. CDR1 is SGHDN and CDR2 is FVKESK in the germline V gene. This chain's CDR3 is CASSQHGAGGPWNEQFF. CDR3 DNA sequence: TGTGCCAGCAGCCAGCACGGAGCGGGGGGGCCGTGGAATGAGCAGTTCTTC.

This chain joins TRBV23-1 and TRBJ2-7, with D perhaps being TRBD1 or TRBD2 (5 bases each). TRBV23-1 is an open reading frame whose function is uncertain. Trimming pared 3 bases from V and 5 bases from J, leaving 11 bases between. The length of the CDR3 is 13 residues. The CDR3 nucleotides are TGCGCCAGCAGTCATGGGGCGGGCCACGAGCAGTACTTC. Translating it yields CASSHGAGHEQYF.

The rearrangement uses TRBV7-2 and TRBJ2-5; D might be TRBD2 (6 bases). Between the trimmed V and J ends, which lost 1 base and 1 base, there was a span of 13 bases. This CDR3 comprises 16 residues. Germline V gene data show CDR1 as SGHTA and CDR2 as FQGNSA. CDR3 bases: TGTGCCAGCAGCTTAGTTAGTTGGGACTCCCAAGAGACCCAGTACTTC. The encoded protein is CASSLVSWDSQETQYF.

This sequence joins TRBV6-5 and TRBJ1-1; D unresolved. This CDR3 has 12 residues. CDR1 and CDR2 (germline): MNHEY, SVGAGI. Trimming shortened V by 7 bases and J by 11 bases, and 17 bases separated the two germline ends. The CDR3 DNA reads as TGTGCCAGCAAAAATACGAGGAGAGCGGCTTTCTTT. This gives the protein CASKNTRRAAFF.

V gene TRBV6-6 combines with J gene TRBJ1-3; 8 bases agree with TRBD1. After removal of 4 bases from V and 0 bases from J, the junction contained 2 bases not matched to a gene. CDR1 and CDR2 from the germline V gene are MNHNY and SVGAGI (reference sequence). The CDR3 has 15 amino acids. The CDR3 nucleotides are TGTGCCAGCAGTTTAACAGGGGGCTCTGGAAACACCATATATTTT. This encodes CASSLTGGSGNTIYF.

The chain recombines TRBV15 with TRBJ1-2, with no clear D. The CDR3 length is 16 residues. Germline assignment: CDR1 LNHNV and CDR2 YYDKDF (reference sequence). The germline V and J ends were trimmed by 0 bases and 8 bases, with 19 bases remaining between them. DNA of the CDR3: TGTGCCACCAGCAGAGATAGAAGTTCCCAACGGAGGGGCTACACCTTC. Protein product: CATSRDRSSQRRGYTF. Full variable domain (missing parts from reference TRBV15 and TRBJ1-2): DAMVIQNPRYQVTQFGKPVTLSCSQTLNHNVMYWYQQKSSQAPKLLFHYYDKDFNNEADTPDNFQSRRPNTSFCFLDIRSPGLGDTAMYLCATSRDRSSQRRGYTFGSGTRLTVV.

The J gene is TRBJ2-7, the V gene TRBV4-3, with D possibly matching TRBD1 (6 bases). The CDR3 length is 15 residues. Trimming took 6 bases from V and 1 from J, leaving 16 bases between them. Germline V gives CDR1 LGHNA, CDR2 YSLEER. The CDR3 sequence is CASRFRTERSYEQYF. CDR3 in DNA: TGCGCCAGCAGGTTTCGGACAGAGAGATCCTACGAGCAGTACTTC.

CDR3 sequence reads: CASRFPTRGQGKVENQPQHF. The DNA of the CDR3 is TGTGCAAGTCGCTTCCCCACCCGGGGACAGGGAAAGGTTGAGAATCAGCCCCAGCATTTT. The V call is TRBV12-2, the J call TRBJ1-5; TRBD1 reflects the table's D call only, with no check against the DNA. TRBV12-2 is flagged as a pseudogene. The CDR3 runs 20 residues.

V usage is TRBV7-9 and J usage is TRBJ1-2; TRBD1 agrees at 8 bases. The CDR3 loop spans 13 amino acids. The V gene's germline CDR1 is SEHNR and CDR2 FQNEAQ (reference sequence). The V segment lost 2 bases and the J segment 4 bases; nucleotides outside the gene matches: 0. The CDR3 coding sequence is TGTGCCAGCAGCTTACAGGGGGCCTATGGCTACACCTTC. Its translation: CASSLQGAYGYTF. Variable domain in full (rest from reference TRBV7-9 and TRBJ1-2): DTGVSQNPRHKITKRGQNVTFRCDPISEHNRLYWYRQTLGQGPEFLTYFQNEAQLEKSRLLSDRFSAERPKGSFSTLEIQRTEQGDSAMYLCASSLQGAYGYTFGSGTRLTVV.

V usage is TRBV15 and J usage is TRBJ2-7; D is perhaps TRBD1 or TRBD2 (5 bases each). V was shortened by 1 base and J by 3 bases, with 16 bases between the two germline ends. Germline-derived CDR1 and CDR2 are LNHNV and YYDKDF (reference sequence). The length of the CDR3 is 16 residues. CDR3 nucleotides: TGTGCCACCAGCAGAGGAGGGGCTGTTCTAGGCTACGAGCAGTACTTC. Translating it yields CATSRGGAVLGYEQYF.

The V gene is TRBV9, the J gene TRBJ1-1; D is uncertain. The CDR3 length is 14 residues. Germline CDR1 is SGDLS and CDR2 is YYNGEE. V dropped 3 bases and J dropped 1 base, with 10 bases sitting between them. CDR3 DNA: TGTGCCAGCAGCGCTACTCCGGGGAACACTGAAGCTTTCTTT. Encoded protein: CASSATPGNTEAFF.

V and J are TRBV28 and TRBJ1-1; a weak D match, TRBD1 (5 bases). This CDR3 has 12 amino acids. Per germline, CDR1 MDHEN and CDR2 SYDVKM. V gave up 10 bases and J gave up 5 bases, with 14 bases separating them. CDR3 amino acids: CAMGPMRTEAFF. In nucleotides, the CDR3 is TGTGCCATGGGACCCATGAGGACTGAAGCTTTCTTT.

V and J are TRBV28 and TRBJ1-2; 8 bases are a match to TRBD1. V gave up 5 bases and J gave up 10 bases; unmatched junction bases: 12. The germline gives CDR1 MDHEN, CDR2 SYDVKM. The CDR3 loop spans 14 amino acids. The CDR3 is CASSPWTGRVLYTF. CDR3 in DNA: TGTGCCAGCAGTCCATGGACAGGGAGGGTCCTCTACACCTTC.

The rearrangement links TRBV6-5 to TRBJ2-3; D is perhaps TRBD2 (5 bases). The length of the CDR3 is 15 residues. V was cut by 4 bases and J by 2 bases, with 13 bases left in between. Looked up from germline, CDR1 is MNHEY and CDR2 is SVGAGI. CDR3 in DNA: TGTGCCAGCAGTTCTCGAGGGAAGATCACAGATACGCAGTATTTT. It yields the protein CASSSRGKITDTQYF.

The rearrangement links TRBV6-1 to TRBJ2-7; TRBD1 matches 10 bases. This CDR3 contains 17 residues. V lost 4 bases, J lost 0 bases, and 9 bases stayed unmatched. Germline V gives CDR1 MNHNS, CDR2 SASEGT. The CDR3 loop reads CASSANRDRGHSYEQYF. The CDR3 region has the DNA TGTGCCAGCAGTGCGAATCGGGACAGGGGACACTCCTACGAGCAGTACTTC.

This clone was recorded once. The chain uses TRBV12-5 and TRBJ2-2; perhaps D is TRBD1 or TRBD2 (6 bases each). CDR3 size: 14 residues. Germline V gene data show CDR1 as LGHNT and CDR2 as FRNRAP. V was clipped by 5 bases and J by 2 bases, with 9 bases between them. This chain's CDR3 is CASGEGGNTGELFF. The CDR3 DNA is TGTGCTAGTGGTGAGGGGGGCAACACCGGGGAGCTGTTTTTT.

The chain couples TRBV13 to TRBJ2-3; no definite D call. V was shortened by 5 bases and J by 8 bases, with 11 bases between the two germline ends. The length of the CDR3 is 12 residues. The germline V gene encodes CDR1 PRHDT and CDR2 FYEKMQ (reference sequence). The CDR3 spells CASSPRRSTQYF. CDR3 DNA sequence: TGTGCCAGCAGCCCGCGGCGAAGTACGCAGTATTTT.

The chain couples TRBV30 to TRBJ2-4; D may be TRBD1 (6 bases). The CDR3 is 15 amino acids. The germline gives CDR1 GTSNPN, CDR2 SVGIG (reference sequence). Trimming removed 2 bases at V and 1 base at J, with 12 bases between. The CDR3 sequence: CAWSPGALAKNIQYF. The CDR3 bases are TGTGCCTGGAGTCCAGGGGCGCTGGCCAAAAACATTCAGTACTTC.

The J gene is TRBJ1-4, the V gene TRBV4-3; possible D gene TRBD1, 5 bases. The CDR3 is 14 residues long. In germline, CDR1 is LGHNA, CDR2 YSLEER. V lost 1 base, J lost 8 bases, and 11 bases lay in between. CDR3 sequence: CASSQGQGGEKLFF. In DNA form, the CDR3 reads TGCGCCAGCAGCCAAGGGCAGGGAGGAGAAAAACTGTTTTTT.